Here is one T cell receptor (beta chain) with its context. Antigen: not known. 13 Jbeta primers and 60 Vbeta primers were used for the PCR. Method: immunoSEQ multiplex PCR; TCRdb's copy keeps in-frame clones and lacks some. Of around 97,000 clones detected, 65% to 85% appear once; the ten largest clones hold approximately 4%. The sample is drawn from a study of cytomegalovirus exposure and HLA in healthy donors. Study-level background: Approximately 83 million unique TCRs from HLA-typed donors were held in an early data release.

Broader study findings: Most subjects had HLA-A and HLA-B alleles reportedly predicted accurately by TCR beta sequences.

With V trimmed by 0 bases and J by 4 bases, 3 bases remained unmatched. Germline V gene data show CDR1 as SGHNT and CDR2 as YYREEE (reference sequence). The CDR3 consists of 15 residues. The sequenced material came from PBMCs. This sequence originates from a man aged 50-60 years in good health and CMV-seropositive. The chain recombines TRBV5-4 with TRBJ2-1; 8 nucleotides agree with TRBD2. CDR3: CASSLAGLAYNEQFF. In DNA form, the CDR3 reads TGTGCCAGCAGCTTGGCAGGACTAGCATACAATGAGCAGTTCTTC.